The clone carrying this TCR beta chain turned up a few times. The data were taken from a study of neurological immune-mediated disorders. The study built unsorted libraries from 2 million PBMCs kept at -80 C. Trimming removed 2 bases from V and 3 bases from J, with 11 bases in between. CDR1 and CDR2 from the germline V gene are ENHRY and SYGVKD. The CDR3 has 14 residues. A 10-nucleotide random UMI tagged transcripts in template-switch 5'RACE cDNA synthesis. Each CDR3 protein gets one entry after TCRdb re-called the 5' RACE reads with MiXCR. The profile shows tens of thousands of distinct CDR3 sequences, around 3.5% of them singletons.

The specimen sequenced was PBMCs. The gene calls are TRBV10-3 and TRBJ2-7; D might be TRBD2 (6 bases). The TCR sequence derives from a woman aged 45-65 years with multiple sclerosis. CDR3 sequence: CAISEGGKDYEQYF. The CDR3 coding sequence is TGTGCCATCAGTGAGGGGGGGAAGGACTACGAGCAGTACTTC.